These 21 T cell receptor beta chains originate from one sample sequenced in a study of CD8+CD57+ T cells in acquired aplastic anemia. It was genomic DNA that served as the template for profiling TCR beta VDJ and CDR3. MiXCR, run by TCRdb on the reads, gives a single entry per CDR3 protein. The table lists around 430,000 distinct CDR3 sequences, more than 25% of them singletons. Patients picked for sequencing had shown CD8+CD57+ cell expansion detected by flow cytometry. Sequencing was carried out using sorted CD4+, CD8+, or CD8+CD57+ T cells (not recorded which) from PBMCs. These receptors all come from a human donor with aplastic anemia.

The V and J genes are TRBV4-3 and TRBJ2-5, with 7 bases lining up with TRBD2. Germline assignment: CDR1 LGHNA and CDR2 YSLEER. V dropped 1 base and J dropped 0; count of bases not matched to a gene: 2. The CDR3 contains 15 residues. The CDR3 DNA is TGCGCCAGCAGCCAAGCTGGGACTAACCAAGAGACCCAGTACTTC. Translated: CASSQAGTNQETQYF.

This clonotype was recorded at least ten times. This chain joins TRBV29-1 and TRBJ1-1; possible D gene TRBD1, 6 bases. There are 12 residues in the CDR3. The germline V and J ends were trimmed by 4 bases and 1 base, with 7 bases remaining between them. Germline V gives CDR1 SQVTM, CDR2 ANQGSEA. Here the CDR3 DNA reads TGCAGCGTTGGGGGACAGAACACTGAAGCTTTCTTT. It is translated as CSVGGQNTEAFF.

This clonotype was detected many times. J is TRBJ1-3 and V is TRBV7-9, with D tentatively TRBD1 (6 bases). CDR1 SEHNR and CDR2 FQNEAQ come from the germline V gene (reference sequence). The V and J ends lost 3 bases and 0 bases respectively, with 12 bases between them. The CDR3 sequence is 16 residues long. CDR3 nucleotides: TGTGCCAGCAGCTTTGCGGACAGACGCTCTGGAAACACCATATATTTT. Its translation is CASSFADRRSGNTIYF.

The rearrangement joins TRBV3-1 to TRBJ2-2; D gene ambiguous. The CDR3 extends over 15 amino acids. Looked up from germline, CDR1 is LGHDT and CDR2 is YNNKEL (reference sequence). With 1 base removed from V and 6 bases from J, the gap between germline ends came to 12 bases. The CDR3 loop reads CASSQVLGFAGELFF. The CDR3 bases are TGTGCCAGCAGCCAAGTCCTAGGATTTGCCGGGGAGCTGTTTTTT.

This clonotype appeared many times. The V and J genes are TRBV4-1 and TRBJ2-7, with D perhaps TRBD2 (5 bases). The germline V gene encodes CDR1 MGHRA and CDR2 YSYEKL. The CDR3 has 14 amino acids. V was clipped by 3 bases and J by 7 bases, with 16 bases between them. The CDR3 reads CASSQGWRRGEQYF. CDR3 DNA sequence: TGCGCCAGCAGCCAGGGATGGCGGAGAGGGGAGCAGTACTTC.

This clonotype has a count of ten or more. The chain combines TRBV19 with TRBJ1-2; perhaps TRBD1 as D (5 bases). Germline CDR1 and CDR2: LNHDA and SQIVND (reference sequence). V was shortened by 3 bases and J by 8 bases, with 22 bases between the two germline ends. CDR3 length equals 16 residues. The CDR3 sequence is CASSITGPNALWGYTF. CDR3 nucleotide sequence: TGTGCCAGTAGTATCACAGGTCCTAACGCCCTATGGGGCTACACCTTC. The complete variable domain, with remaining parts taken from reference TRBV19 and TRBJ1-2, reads DGGITQSPKYLFRKEGQNVTLSCEQNLNHDAMYWYRQDPGQGLRLIYYSQIVNDFQKGDIAEGYSVSREKKESFPLTVTSAQKNPTAFYLCASSITGPNALWGYTFGSGTRLTVV.

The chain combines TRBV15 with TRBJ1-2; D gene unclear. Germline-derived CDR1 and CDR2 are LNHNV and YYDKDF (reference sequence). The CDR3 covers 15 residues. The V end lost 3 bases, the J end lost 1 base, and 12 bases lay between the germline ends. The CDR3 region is CATSSINTRNYGYTF. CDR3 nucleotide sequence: TGTGCCACCAGCAGTATCAACACGCGTAACTATGGCTACACCTTC.

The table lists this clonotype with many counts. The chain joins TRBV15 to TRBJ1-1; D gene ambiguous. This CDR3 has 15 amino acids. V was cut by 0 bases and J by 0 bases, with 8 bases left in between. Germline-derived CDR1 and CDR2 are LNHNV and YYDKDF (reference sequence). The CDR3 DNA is TGTGCCACCAGCAGAGAACAGTCTATGAACACTGAAGCTTTCTTT. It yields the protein CATSREQSMNTEAFF.

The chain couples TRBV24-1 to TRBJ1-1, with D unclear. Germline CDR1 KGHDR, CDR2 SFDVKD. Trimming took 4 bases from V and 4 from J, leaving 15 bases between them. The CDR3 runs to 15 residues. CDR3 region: CATSDGRVTSTEAFF. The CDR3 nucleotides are TGTGCCACCAGTGACGGGAGGGTTACGAGCACTGAAGCTTTCTTT.

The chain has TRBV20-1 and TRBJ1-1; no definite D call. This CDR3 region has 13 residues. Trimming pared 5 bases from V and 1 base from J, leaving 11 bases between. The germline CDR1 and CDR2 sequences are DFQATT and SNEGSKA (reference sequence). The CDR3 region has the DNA TGCAGTGCTCGACAACCTACGAACACTGAAGCTTTCTTT. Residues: CSARQPTNTEAFF.

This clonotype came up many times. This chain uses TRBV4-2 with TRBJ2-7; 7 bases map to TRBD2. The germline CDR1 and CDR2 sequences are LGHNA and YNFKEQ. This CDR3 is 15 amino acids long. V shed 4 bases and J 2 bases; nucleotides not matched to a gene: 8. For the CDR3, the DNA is TGTGCCAGCAGCCCGACTGCTAGCGGAGCCTACGAGCAGTACTTC. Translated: CASSPTASGAYEQYF.

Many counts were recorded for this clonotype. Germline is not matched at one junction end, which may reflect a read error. CDR3 nucleotides: TGTGCTAGCAGCTTGGGGGTTGAGGGGATGAACACTGAAGCTTTCTTT. The encoded protein is CASSLGVEGMNTEAFF. The rearrangement links TRBV7-7 to TRBJ1-1; D might be TRBD1 (5 bases). Germline lookup yields CDR1 SSHAT and CDR2 FNYEAQ (reference sequence). The CDR3 consists of 16 residues.

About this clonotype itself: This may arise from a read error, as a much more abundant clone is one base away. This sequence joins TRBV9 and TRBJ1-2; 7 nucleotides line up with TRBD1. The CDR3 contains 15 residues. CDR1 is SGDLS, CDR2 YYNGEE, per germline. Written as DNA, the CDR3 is TGTGCCAGCAGTGCGCAGGCCGGAGGGGTAGGGGGCTGCACCTTC. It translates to CASSAQAGGVGGCTF.

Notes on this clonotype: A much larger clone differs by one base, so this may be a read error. CDR3 DNA sequence: TGTGCCATCAGTTACGTGGGCAGGGAGGACTATGGCTACACCTTC. Translation gives CAISYVGREDYGYTF. This sequence joins TRBV10-3 and TRBJ1-2; possible D gene TRBD1, 5 bases. This CDR3 comprises 15 residues. V lost 5 bases and J 3 bases, leaving 16 bases between the germline ends. The germline V gene has CDR1 ENHRY and CDR2 SYGVKD.

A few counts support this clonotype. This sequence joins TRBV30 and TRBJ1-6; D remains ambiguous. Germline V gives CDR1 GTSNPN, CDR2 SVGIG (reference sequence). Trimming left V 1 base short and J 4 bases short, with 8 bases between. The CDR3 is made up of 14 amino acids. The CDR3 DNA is TGTGCCTGGAGTGGAGAAACTTATAATTCACCCCTCCACTTT. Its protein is CAWSGETYNSPLHF.

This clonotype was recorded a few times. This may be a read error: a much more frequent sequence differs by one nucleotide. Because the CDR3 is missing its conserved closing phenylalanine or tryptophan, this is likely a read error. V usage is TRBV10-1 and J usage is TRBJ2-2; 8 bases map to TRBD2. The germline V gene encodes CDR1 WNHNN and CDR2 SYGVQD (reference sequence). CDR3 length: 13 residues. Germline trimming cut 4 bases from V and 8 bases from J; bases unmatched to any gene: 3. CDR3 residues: CASSAIAGGELFL. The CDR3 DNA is TGCGCCAGCAGTGCGATAGCGGGAGGGGAGCTGTTTCTT.

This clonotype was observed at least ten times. The CDR3 bases are TGCAGCGTTGAGGCGCCGGACAAGAACACTGAAGCTTTCTTT. It is translated as CSVEAPDKNTEAFF. The genes are TRBV29-1 and TRBJ1-1; a weak D match, TRBD1 (5 bases). The CDR3 runs to 14 residues. Germline-derived CDR1 and CDR2 are SQVTM and ANQGSEA. V lost 3 bases, J lost 1 base, and 12 bases lay in between.

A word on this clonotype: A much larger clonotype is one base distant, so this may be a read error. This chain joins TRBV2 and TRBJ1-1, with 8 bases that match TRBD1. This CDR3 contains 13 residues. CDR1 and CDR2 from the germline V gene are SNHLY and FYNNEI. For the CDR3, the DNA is TGTGCCTGCAGGGATGACAGGGGTGATGAAGCTTTCTTT. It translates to CACRDDRGDEAFF.

The CDR3 region is CASSSGLNLSNQPQHF. The CDR3 bases are TGTGCCAGTAGCTCCGGACTAAATCTTAGCAATCAGCCCCAGCATTTT. V is TRBV19 and J is TRBJ1-5; no reliable D call. The CDR3 consists of 16 residues. Looked up from germline, CDR1 is LNHDA and CDR2 is SQIVND (reference sequence). Deletions cut 6 bases from V and 0 bases from J, with 15 bases between.

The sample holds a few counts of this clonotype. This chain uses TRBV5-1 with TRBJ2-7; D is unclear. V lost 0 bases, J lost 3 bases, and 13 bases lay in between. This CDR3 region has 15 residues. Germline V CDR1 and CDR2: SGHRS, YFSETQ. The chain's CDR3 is CASSLDQLTFYEQYF. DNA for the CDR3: TGCGCCAGCAGCTTGGATCAGCTCACCTTCTACGAGCAGTACTTC.

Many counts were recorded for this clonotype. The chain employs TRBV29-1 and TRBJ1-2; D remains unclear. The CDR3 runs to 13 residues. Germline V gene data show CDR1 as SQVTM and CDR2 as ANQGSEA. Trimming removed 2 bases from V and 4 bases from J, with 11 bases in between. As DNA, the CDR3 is TGCAGCGTTGAAAACGAAGTAGGCTATGGCTACACCTTC. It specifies CSVENEVGYGYTF.